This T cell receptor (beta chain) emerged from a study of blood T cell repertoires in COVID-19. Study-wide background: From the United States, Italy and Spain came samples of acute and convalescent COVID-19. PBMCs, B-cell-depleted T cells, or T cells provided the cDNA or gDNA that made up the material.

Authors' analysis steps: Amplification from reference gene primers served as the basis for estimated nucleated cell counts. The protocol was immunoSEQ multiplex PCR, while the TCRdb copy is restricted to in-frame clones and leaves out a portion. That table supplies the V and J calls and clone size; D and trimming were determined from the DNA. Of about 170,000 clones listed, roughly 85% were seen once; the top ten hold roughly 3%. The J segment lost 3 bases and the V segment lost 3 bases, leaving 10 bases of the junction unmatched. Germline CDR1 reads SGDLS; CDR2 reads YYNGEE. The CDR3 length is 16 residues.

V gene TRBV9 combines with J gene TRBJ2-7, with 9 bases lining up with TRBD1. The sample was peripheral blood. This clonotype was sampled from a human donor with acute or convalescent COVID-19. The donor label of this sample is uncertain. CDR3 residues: CASSANTGTGFYEQYF. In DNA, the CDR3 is TGTGCCAGCAGCGCCAATACCGGGACAGGGTTCTACGAGCAGTACTTC.